The 15 T cell receptor beta chains listed next were all sequenced from one sample in a study of T cell repertoires in cytomegalovirus infection. Each CDR3 protein is one row after TCRdb ran MiXCR on the reads. Of hundreds of thousands of distinct CDR3 sequences in the sample, 20% to 25% were seen once. The specimen was CD8+ T cells from PBMCs. Every receptor here comes from a human donor in good health (CMV status not recorded). Some clones in this sample may be carry-over from other donors' samples.

This clonotype has only a few counts. This sequence joins TRBV7-9 and TRBJ1-3; possibly TRBD1 for D (5 bases). Germline V CDR1 and CDR2: SEHNR, FQNEAQ (reference sequence). V lost 1 base and J lost 2, with 15 bases in between. The CDR3 runs 17 residues. CDR3 protein: CASSLGGPASPGNTIYF. CDR3 nucleotide sequence: TGTGCCAGCAGCTTAGGGGGCCCGGCATCGCCTGGAAACACCATATATTTT.

The chain carries TRBV29-1 and TRBJ2-3, with TRBD2 as a possible D gene (7 bases). Trimming removed 3 bases from V and 2 bases from J, with 15 bases in between. This CDR3 region has 15 residues. Germline loops: CDR1 SQVTM, CDR2 ANQGSEA. For the CDR3, the DNA is TGCAGCGTTGAGGGTGGGCGGGGGCCCACAGATACGCAGTATTTT. As protein: CSVEGGRGPTDTQYF.

In this sample, this clonotype turned up many times. The chain has TRBV7-8 and TRBJ2-1, with D perhaps being TRBD1 or TRBD2 (5 bases each). Trimming removed 7 bases from V and 4 bases from J, with 17 bases in between. CDR3 length equals 15 residues. Germline V gene sequence: CDR1 SGHVS, CDR2 FQNEAQ. CDR3 in amino acids: CASILLEGSYNEQFF. CDR3 nucleotides: TGTGCCAGCATCCTTCTTGAGGGGTCTTACAATGAGCAGTTCTTC.

The J gene is TRBJ2-7, the V gene TRBV13; D is possibly TRBD2 (5 bases). Trimming cost V 4 bases and J 2 bases, with 24 bases left between them. There are 18 residues in the CDR3. Germline V gene lookup returns CDR1 PRHDT and CDR2 FYEKMQ (reference sequence). CDR3 region: CASSSRTGPSHGAYEQYF. The CDR3 DNA follows: TGTGCCAGCAGCTCTCGCACTGGTCCATCCCACGGGGCCTACGAGCAGTACTTC.

As concerns this clonotype: One end of the junction varies from germline; a read error may be responsible. The chain uses TRBV14 and TRBJ1-2; D unresolved. The CDR3 covers 15 residues. Per germline, CDR1 SGHDN and CDR2 FVKESK. The CDR3 spells CVSSQEAQFIYGYTF. Written as DNA, the CDR3 is TGTGTCAGCAGCCAAGAAGCACAGTTTATCTATGGCTACACCTTC.

This clonotype has a single count. The J gene is TRBJ2-1, the V gene TRBV7-2; TRBD1 matches at 9 bases. This CDR3 has 14 amino acids. In germline, CDR1 is SGHTA, CDR2 FQGNSA. V dropped 7 bases and J dropped 4; count of bases not matched to a gene: 5. The CDR3 DNA sequence: TGTGCCAGCACCTGGACAGGGGAATACAATGAGCAGTTCTTC. Its protein product is CASTWTGEYNEQFF.

Worth noting for this clonotype: This may be a read error, as it is one base from a much larger clone. This chain links TRBV11-2 with TRBJ2-6; D is unresolved. The germline gives CDR1 SGHAT, CDR2 FQNNGV. CDR3 length equals 13 residues. The CDR3 here is CASKSSGTNVLTF. The CDR3 region has the DNA TGTGCCAGTAAGAGCTCTGGGACCAACGTCCTGACTTTC.

This clonotype has only a few counts. V and J are TRBV28 and TRBJ2-5; tentatively, D is TRBD2 (5 bases). The CDR3 is 14 amino acids. Germline CDR1 and CDR2: MDHEN and SYDVKM. V was clipped by 3 bases and J by 1 base, with 9 bases between them. CDR3 sequence: CASSFLRVQETQYF. CDR3 nucleotide sequence: TGTGCCAGCAGTTTTCTGAGGGTCCAAGAGACCCAGTACTTC.

In its sample, this clonotype was seen a few times. The chain uses TRBV7-9 and TRBJ2-2; D not resolved. V was clipped by 5 bases and J by 1 base, with 11 bases between them. The CDR3 is 15 amino acids. The germline V gene encodes CDR1 SEHNR and CDR2 FQNEAQ (reference sequence). Here the CDR3 reads CASSPPVGNTGELFF. For the CDR3, the DNA is TGTGCCAGCAGCCCGCCGGTGGGGAACACCGGGGAGCTGTTTTTT.

This clonotype was counted only a few times. The rearrangement joins TRBV7-9 to TRBJ2-1; 7 bases fit TRBD1. The CDR3 is 12 residues long. V lost 5 bases and J lost 12; bases outside the gene matches: 7. Germline V lookup: CDR1 SEHNR, CDR2 FQNEAQ (reference sequence). As DNA, the CDR3 is TGTGCCAGCAGCGGAACAGGGGTTACGCAGTTCTTC. It codes for CASSGTGVTQFF.

The rearrangement uses TRBV7-6 and TRBJ2-7; 10 bases agree with TRBD2. The germline gives CDR1 SGHVS, CDR2 FNYEAQ. V was pared by 1 base and J by 4 bases, with 7 bases of the junction left unmatched. The CDR3 spans 16 residues. CDR3 in DNA: TGTGCCAGCAGCTTAGAGGCTAGCGGGGGTACGTACGAGCAGTACTTC. Its protein is CASSLEASGGTYEQYF.

The chain uses TRBV23-1 and TRBJ1-3; no clear D gene. TRBV23-1 is designated an ORF whose function remains uncertain. V lost 3 bases and J 1 base, leaving 13 bases between the germline ends. The CDR3 covers 16 residues. The CDR3 protein is CASSQRTQPSGNTIYF. The CDR3 DNA reads TGCGCCAGCAGTCAGCGGACCCAACCGTCTGGAAACACCATATATTTT.

This clonotype was seen a few times. This chain links TRBV5-8 with TRBJ1-1, with D possibly TRBD1 on 5 matching bases. The ends were cut back, 4 bases at V and 5 bases at J, with 15 bases in the middle. This CDR3 region has 14 residues. Per the germline V gene, CDR1 is SGHTS and CDR2 is YDEGEE. The CDR3 sequence: CASSPWGVLTEAFF. The DNA of the CDR3 is TGTGCCAGCAGCCCCTGGGGGGTTTTAACTGAAGCTTTCTTT.

This clonotype was recorded many times. The V call is TRBV7-9, the J call TRBJ1-2, with D hard to call. The V and J ends lost 3 bases and 7 bases respectively, with 24 bases between them. The CDR3 extends over 17 amino acids. Germline CDR1 and CDR2: SEHNR and FQNEAQ (reference sequence). CDR3 loop: CASSFSLLRGPGFGYTF. The CDR3 DNA reads as TGTGCCAGCAGCTTCTCCCTTTTAAGAGGGCCGGGGTTTGGCTACACCTTC.

This clonotype was detected a few times. The V and J genes are TRBV19 and TRBJ2-4, with 7 bases matching TRBD2. The CDR3 extends over 17 amino acids. V was pared by 4 bases and J by 1 base, with 10 bases of the junction left unmatched. Germline V CDR1 and CDR2: LNHDA, SQIVND (reference sequence). The CDR3 here is CASSTGGYEVAKNIQYF. CDR3 bases: TGTGCCAGTAGTACGGGGGGATACGAAGTCGCCAAAAACATTCAGTACTTC. The entire variable domain, with the rest obtained from reference TRBV19 and TRBJ2-4, is as follows: DGGITQSPKYLFRKEGQNVTLSCEQNLNHDAMYWYRQDPGQGLRLIYYSQIVNDFQKGDIAEGYSVSREKKESFPLTVTSAQKNPTAFYLCASSTGGYEVAKNIQYFGAGTRLSVL.